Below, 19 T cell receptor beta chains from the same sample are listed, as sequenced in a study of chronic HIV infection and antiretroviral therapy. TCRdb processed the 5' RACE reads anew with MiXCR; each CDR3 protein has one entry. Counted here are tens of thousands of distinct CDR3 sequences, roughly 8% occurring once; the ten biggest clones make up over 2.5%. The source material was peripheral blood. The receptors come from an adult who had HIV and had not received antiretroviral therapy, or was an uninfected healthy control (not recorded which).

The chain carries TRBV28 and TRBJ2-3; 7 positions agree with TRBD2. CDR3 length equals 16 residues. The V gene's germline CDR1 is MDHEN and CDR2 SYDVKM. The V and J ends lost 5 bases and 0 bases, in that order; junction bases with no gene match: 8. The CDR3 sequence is CASSPPSGTSTDTQYF. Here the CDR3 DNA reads TGTGCCAGCAGTCCACCAAGCGGGACCAGCACAGATACGCAGTATTTT. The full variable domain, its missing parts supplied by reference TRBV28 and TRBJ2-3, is DVKVTQSSRYLVKRTGEKVFLECVQDMDHENMFWYRQDPGLGLRLIYFSYDVKMKEKGDIPEGYSVSREKKERFSLILESASTNQTSMYLCASSPPSGTSTDTQYFGPGTRLTVL.

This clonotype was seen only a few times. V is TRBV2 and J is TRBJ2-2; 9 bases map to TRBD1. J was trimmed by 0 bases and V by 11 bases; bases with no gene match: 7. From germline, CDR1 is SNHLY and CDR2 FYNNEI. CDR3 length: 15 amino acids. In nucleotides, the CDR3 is TGTGCCGGCCAAAGGGACAGGGCGAACACCGGGGAGCTGTTTTTT. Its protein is CAGQRDRANTGELFF.

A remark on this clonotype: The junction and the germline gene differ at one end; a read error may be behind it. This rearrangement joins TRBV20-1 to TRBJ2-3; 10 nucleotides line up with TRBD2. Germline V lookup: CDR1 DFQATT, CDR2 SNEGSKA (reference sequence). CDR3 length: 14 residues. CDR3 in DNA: TGCAGTGCTAGACCTAGCGGGAGCTCAGATACGCGGTATTTT. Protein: CSARPSGSSDTRYF.

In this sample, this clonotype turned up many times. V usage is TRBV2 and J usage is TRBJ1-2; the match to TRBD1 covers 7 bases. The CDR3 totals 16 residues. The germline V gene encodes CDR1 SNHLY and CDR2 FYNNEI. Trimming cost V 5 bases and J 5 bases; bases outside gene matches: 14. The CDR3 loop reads CASSLEGGQSFYGYTF. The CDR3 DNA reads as TGTGCCAGCAGTCTGGAGGGGGGACAGTCTTTTTATGGCTACACCTTC.

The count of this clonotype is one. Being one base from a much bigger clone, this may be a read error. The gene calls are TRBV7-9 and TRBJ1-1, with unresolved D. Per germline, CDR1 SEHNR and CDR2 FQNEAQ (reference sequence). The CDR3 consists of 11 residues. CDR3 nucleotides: TGTGCCAGCAGCCCCCAAGATGAAACTTTCTTT. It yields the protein CASSPQDETFF.

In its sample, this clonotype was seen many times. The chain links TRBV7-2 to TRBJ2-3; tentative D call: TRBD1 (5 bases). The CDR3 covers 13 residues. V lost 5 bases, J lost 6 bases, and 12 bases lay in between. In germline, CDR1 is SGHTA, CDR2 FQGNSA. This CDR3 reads CASSLGPVDTQYF. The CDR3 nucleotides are TGTGCCAGCAGCCTGGGGCCGGTGGATACGCAGTATTTT.

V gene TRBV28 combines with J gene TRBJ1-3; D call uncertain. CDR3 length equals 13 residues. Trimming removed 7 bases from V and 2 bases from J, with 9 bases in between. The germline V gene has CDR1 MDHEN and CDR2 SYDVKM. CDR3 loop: CASTPVAGNTIYF. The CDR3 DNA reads TGTGCCAGCACCCCCGTGGCTGGAAACACCATATATTTT. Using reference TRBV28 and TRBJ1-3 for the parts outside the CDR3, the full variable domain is DVKVTQSSRYLVKRTGEKVFLECVQDMDHENMFWYRQDPGLGLRLIYFSYDVKMKEKGDIPEGYSVSREKKERFSLILESASTNQTSMYLCASTPVAGNTIYFGEGSWLTVV.

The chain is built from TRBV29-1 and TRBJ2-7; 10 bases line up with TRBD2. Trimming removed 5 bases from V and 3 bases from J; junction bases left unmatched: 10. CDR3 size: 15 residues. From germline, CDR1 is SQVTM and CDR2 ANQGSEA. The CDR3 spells CSVRSGRDLIYEQYF. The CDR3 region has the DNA TGCAGCGTTAGGAGCGGGAGGGATCTTATCTACGAGCAGTACTTC.

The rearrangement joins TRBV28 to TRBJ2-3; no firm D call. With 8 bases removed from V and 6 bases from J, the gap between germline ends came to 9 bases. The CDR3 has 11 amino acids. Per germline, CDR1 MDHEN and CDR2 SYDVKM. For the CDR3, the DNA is TGTGCCAGCGCAACGAGGGATACGCAGTATTTT. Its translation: CASATRDTQYF.

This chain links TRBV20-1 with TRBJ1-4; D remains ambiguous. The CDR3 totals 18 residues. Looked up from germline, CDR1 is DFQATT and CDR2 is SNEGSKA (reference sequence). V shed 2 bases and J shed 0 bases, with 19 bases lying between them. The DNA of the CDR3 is TGCAGTGCTAGACCCGGCCCCCTGGAGCATTCAACTAATGAAAAACTGTTTTTT. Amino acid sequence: CSARPGPLEHSTNEKLFF.

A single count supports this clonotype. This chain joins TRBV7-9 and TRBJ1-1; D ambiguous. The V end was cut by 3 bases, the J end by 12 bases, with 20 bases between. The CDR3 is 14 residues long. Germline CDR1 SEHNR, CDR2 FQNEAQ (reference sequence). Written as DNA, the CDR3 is TGTGCCAGCAGCTTTATTAACAGACCATTCTTGACTTTCTTT. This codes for CASSFINRPFLTFF.

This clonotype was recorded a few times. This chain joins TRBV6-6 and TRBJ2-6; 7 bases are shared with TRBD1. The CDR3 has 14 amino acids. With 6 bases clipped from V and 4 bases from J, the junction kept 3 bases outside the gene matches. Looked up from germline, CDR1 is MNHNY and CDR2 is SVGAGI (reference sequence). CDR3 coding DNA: TGTGCCAGCAGGACAGGGTACGGGGCCAACGTCCTGACTTTC. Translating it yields CASRTGYGANVLTF.

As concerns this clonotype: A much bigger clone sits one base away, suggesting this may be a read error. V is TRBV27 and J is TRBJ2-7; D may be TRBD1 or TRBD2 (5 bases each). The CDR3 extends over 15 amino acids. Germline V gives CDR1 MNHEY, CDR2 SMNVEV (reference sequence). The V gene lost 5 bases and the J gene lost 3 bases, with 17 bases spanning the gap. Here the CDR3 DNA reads TGTGCCAGCAGTCCGAAAACGGGACCCCTCTACGAGCAGTACTTC. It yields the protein CASSPKTGPLYEQYF.

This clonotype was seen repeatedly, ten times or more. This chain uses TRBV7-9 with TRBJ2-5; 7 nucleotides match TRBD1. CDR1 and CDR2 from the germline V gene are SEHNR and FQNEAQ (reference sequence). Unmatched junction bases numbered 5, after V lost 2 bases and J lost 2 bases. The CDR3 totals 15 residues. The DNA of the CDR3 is TGTGCCAGCAGCTTAATTTGGGACAGTCAAGAGACCCAGTACTTC. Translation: CASSLIWDSQETQYF.

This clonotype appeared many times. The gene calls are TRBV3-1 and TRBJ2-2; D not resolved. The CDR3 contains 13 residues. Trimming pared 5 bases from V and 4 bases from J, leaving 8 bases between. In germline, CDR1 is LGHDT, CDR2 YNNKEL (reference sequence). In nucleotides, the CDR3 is TGTGCCAGCAGCGACGATGGCACCGGGGAGCTGTTTTTT. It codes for CASSDDGTGELFF.

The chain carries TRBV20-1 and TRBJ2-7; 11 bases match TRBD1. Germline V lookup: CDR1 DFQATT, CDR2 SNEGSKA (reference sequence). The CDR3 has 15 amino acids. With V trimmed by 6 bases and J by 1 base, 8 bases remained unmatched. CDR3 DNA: TGCAGTGCATACAGGGACAGGGGGATTTCCTACGAGCAGTACTTC. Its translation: CSAYRDRGISYEQYF.

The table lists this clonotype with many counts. The DNA of the CDR3 is TGTGCCAGCAGTTACCCGGGACAGGGTTCGGGTGAGACCCAGTACTTC. Amino acid sequence: CASSYPGQGSGETQYF. This chain uses TRBV6-5 with TRBJ2-5; TRBD1 agrees at 9 bases. The germline V gene has CDR1 MNHEY and CDR2 SVGAGI. CDR3 length: 16 amino acids. V lost 2 bases, J lost 5 bases, and 9 bases stayed unmatched.

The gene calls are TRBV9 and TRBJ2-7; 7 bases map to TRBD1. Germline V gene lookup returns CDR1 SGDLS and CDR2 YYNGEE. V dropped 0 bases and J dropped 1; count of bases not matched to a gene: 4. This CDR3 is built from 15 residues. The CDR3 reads CASSVGGQASYEQYF. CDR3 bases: TGTGCCAGCAGCGTAGGAGGACAGGCTTCCTACGAGCAGTACTTC.

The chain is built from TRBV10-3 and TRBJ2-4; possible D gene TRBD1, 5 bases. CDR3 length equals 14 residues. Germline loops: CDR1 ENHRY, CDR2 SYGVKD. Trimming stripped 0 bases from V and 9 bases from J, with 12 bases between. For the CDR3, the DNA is TGTGCCATCAGTGAGTCGGGAAGGGGCCGCATTCAGTACTTC. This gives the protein CAISESGRGRIQYF.